This TCR beta chain was captured in a study of T cell responses to AZD1222 COVID-19 vaccine. For the study at large: Analyses pooled second doses at about 4 or about 12 weeks. Overall study results and limits: Most donors were white British and more were female, and clonal diversity was possibly underestimated. Unmutated variant regions are reportedly the target of nearly half of TCRs that are spike-specific. The study found vaccine-associated CD4 TCRs spanning spike, dominant at 160-218 and 743-854.

Remarks on this clone: Its antigen is still unknown.

The table came from immunoSEQ multiplex PCR; TCRdb's copy has only in-frame clones and leaves some out. The profile covers 150,000 to 200,000 clones, with roughly nine tenths appearing a single time and about 3% taken by the ten largest. The germline gives CDR1 LNHDA, CDR2 SQIVND (reference sequence). The CDR3 spans 14 residues. Losses at the gene ends were 5 bases for V and 4 bases for J; bases not matched to a gene: 7. Specimen: peripheral blood, collected on day 0 of AZD1222 vaccination. This chain uses TRBV19 with TRBJ2-5, with 7 bases fitting TRBD1. This sequence was found in an adult in good health. The CDR3 sequence: CASSAHKGAETQYF. Here the CDR3 DNA reads TGTGCCAGTAGTGCCCATAAGGGGGCAGAGACCCAGTACTTC.